These 19 T cell receptor beta chains were all obtained from the same sample, sequenced in a study of T cell repertoires in cytomegalovirus infection (dated by TCRdb to between 2018 and 2021). Their recognized antigens are unknown. Sequencing took place on an Illumina HiSeq 1500. TCRdb redid the processing of the public reads, applying fastp at Q25 and MiXCR, and retained in-frame beta chains. Duplicate CDR3 protein sequences are folded into a single record with the most common DNA and genes. This sample holds fewer than 1,000,000 distinct CDR3 sequences; 31% were observed only once. 11% to 15% of the sample lies in the top ten. Explained via the paper, the treatment or condition label denotes: in vitro stimulation with specific CMV peptide epitopes to enrich CMV-specific T cells. The specimen was cultured CD8+ T cells from PBMCs, collected from culture after CMV antigen stimulation. These receptors were obtained from a human donor in good health (CMV status not recorded). Some clones in this sample may be carry-over from other donors' samples.

The chain employs TRBV5-6 and TRBJ2-1; the match to TRBD1 covers 8 bases. This CDR3 has 16 residues. Germline V gene sequence: CDR1 SGHDT, CDR2 YYEEEE. J was trimmed by 8 bases and V by 1 base; bases with no gene match: 11. The CDR3 is CASSLQEWQGADEQFF. The CDR3 DNA reads TGTGCCAGCAGCTTGCAGGAATGGCAGGGGGCCGATGAGCAGTTCTTC.

This chain's CDR3 is CATSPGAYSNQPQHF. The CDR3 bases are TGTGCCACCAGCCCGGGGGCCTATAGCAATCAGCCCCAGCATTTT. The gene calls are TRBV15 and TRBJ1-5; D is possibly TRBD1 (6 bases). The germline gives CDR1 LNHNV, CDR2 YYDKDF (reference sequence). CDR3 length: 15 residues. Trimming left V 5 bases short and J 0 bases short, with 11 bases between.

This clonotype was observed a handful of times. V gene TRBV27 combines with J gene TRBJ2-2; D might be TRBD2 (7 bases). The CDR3 is made up of 15 amino acids. The germline V gene has CDR1 MNHEY and CDR2 SMNVEV (reference sequence). V lost 2 bases to trimming and J lost 6 bases, with 13 bases between them. The CDR3 here is CASSLGGGASGELFF. In nucleotides, the CDR3 is TGTGCCAGCAGTTTAGGAGGGGGGGCCTCCGGGGAGCTGTTTTTT.

Regarding this clonotype: Given a much more abundant clone one base away, this may be a read error. The gene calls are TRBV7-2 and TRBJ2-1; TRBD1 agrees at 10 bases. Germline trimming cut 2 bases from V and 15 bases from J; bases unmatched to any gene: 7. The CDR3 covers 13 residues. Germline V lookup: CDR1 SGHTA, CDR2 FQGNSA. The CDR3 region is CASSLRDRGLTFF. DNA for the CDR3: TGTGCCAGCAGCTTACGGGACAGGGGCCTCACGTTCTTC.

In this sample, this clonotype turned up a few times. As DNA, the CDR3 is TGTGCCAGCAGTTTAAATGTCGGGTCACGGGCGAGGGAAAAACTGTTTTTT. It yields the protein CASSLNVGSRAREKLFF. The J gene is TRBJ1-4, the V gene TRBV28; D call uncertain. Per the germline V gene, CDR1 is MDHEN and CDR2 is SYDVKM. The CDR3 runs to 17 residues. The V end was cut by 2 bases, the J end by 8 bases, with 21 bases between. Full variable domain (outside the CDR3, taken from reference TRBV28 and TRBJ1-4): DVKVTQSSRYLVKRTGEKVFLECVQDMDHENMFWYRQDPGLGLRLIYFSYDVKMKEKGDIPEGYSVSREKKERFSLILESASTNQTSMYLCASSLNVGSRAREKLFFGSGTQLSVL.

The genes are TRBV19 and TRBJ1-2; D is unclear. Germline CDR1 is LNHDA and CDR2 is SQIVND (reference sequence). Trimming left V 7 bases short and J 3 bases short, with 12 bases between. The CDR3 has 13 residues. CDR3 bases: TGTGCCAGTATCGCGAAGGGTGACTATGGCTACACCTTC. Translation gives CASIAKGDYGYTF.

This chain connects TRBV6-6 to TRBJ2-4, with TRBD2 matching over 11 bases. The V gene's germline CDR1 is MNHNY and CDR2 SVGAGI (reference sequence). The CDR3 has 16 amino acids. V lost 0 bases, J lost 4 bases, and 2 bases stayed unmatched. Here the CDR3 reads CASSYSVAGGKNIQYF. The CDR3 DNA reads as TGTGCCAGCAGTTACTCGGTAGCGGGGGGGAAAAACATTCAGTACTTC.

The CDR3 sequence is CASSLSRTGEQFF. DNA of the CDR3: TGTGCCAGCAGTTTATCGAGGACCGGTGAGCAGTTCTTC. The rearrangement uses TRBV27 and TRBJ2-1; D gene ambiguous. Germline loops: CDR1 MNHEY, CDR2 SMNVEV (reference sequence). There are 13 residues in the CDR3. V was clipped by 0 bases and J by 9 bases, with 9 bases between them.

This clonotype has just a few counts. This chain links TRBV7-9 with TRBJ2-1, with D tentatively TRBD2 (7 bases). The germline V gene encodes CDR1 SEHNR and CDR2 FQNEAQ (reference sequence). The CDR3 covers 14 residues. CDR3 loop: CGASGGHSYNEQFF. The CDR3 DNA follows: TGTGGCGCGTCCGGGGGGCACTCCTACAATGAGCAGTTCTTC. The complete variable domain, with remaining parts taken from reference TRBV7-9 and TRBJ2-1, reads DTGVSQNPRHKITKRGQNVTFRCDPISEHNRLYWYRQTLGQGPEFLTYFQNEAQLEKSRLLSDRFSAERPKGSFSTLEIQRTEQGDSAMYLCGASGGHSYNEQFFGPGTRLTVL.

The chain employs TRBV27 and TRBJ2-3; D is perhaps TRBD1 (6 bases). The CDR3 is 15 amino acids. Germline CDR1 is MNHEY and CDR2 is SMNVEV (reference sequence). V dropped 0 bases and J dropped 2 bases, with 9 bases sitting between them. This CDR3 is CASSLSDSITDTQYF. CDR3 coding DNA: TGTGCCAGCAGTTTATCGGACAGCATCACAGATACGCAGTATTTT.

The rearrangement joins TRBV4-3 to TRBJ2-2, with TRBD2 identical over 7 bases. CDR1 and CDR2 from the germline V gene are LGHNA and YSLEER. The CDR3 is 20 amino acids. Trimming removed 0 bases from V and 2 bases from J; junction bases left unmatched: 15. The DNA of the CDR3 is TGCGCCAGCAGCCAAGATCGTGAGTTTTTGCTAGCGGCCAACACCGGGGAGCTGTTTTTT. This encodes CASSQDREFLLAANTGELFF.

The gene calls are TRBV19 and TRBJ2-7; D tentatively reads TRBD1 or TRBD2 (5 bases each). This CDR3 has 14 residues. In germline, CDR1 is LNHDA, CDR2 SQIVND (reference sequence). The V end lost 3 bases, the J end lost 1 base, and 10 bases lay between the germline ends. The CDR3 here is CASSIGALSYEQYF. The CDR3 region has the DNA TGTGCCAGTAGTATCGGGGCCCTGTCCTACGAGCAGTACTTC.

This clonotype has a handful of counts. This chain uses TRBV27 with TRBJ2-1; TRBD2 matches at 7 bases. J was trimmed by 6 bases and V by 5 bases; bases with no gene match: 13. CDR1 is MNHEY, CDR2 SMNVEV, per germline (reference sequence). CDR3 size: 16 residues. The chain's CDR3 is CASSPPGLSEVNEQFF. DNA of the CDR3: TGTGCCAGCAGTCCCCCGGGACTATCTGAGGTCAATGAGCAGTTCTTC.

The DNA of the CDR3 is TGTGCCAGCAGCGCTCCAGGATTCGGAAACACCATATATTTT. Its translation: CASSAPGFGNTIYF. This chain uses TRBV14 with TRBJ1-3, with no clear D. The ends were cut back, 5 bases at V and 4 bases at J, with 12 bases in the middle. The CDR3 is 14 amino acids. CDR1 SGHDN and CDR2 FVKESK come from the germline V gene. Drawing the rest from reference TRBV14 and TRBJ1-3, the complete variable domain is EAGVTQFPSHSVIEKGQTVTLRCDPISGHDNLYWYRRVMGKEIKFLLHFVKESKQDESGMPNNRFLAERTGGTYSTLKVQPAELEDSGVYFCASSAPGFGNTIYFGEGSWLTVV.

This clonotype was seen a handful of times. The rearrangement uses TRBV7-6 and TRBJ2-7; D ambiguous. Trimming took 5 bases from V and 4 from J, leaving 15 bases between them. Germline V lookup: CDR1 SGHVS, CDR2 FNYEAQ. The CDR3 covers 14 residues. The CDR3 region is CASSPSGVTYEQYF. The CDR3, as DNA: TGTGCCAGCAGCCCCAGTGGGGTTACTTACGAGCAGTACTTC.

The rearrangement joins TRBV5-1 to TRBJ2-1; weak D call: TRBD1 (5 bases). The CDR3 is 15 amino acids. The germline CDR1 and CDR2 sequences are SGHRS and YFSETQ. V shed 2 bases and J shed 4 bases, with 13 bases lying between them. The chain's CDR3 is CASSFGASKYNEQFF. CDR3 nucleotides: TGCGCCAGCAGCTTTGGGGCCAGCAAATACAATGAGCAGTTCTTC.

This clonotype was observed many times. The rearrangement uses TRBV28 and TRBJ1-5, with D possibly being TRBD1 (6 bases). Deletions cut 8 bases from V and 4 bases from J, with 18 bases between. Germline V gene data show CDR1 as MDHEN and CDR2 as SYDVKM. The CDR3 length is 15 residues. The CDR3 DNA sequence: TGTGCCAGCTGCGGGGCCAGGGGAAAAAATCAGCCCCAGCATTTT. Protein: CASCGARGKNQPQHF.

The chain couples TRBV4-2 to TRBJ2-1, with 7 bases lining up with TRBD2. Germline CDR1 is LGHNA and CDR2 is YNFKEQ. The V gene end was trimmed by 1 base and the J gene end by 3 bases; junction bases not matched to a gene: 6. This CDR3 has 16 residues. CDR3 loop: CASSQGQGGGYNEQFF. In DNA form, the CDR3 reads TGTGCCAGCAGCCAAGGTCAAGGCGGGGGCTACAATGAGCAGTTCTTC.

J is TRBJ1-2 and V is TRBV28; possibly TRBD1 for D (5 bases). V dropped 0 bases and J dropped 3 bases, with 11 bases sitting between them. CDR3 length: 15 amino acids. Per germline, CDR1 MDHEN and CDR2 SYDVKM. The CDR3 here is CASSLWLDNYYGYTF. In DNA, the CDR3 is TGTGCCAGCAGTTTATGGTTGGACAATTACTATGGCTACACCTTC.